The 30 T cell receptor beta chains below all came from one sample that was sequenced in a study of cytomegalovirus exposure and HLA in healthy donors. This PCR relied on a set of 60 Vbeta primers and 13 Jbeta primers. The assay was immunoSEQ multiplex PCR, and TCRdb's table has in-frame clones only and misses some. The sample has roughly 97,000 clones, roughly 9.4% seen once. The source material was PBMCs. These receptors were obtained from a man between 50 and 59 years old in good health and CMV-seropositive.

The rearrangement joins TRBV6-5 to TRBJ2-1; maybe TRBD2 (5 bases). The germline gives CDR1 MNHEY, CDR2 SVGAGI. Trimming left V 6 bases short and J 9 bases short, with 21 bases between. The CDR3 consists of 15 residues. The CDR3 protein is CASRPESSGAGEQFF. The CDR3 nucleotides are TGTGCCAGCAGACCTGAAAGCAGCGGCGCCGGTGAGCAGTTCTTC.

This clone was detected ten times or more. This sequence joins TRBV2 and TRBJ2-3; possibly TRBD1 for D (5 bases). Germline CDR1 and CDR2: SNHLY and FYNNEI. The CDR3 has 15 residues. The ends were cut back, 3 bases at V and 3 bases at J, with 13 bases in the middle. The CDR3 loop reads CASSEIRAATDTQYF. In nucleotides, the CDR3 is TGTGCCAGCAGTGAGATCAGGGCTGCGACAGATACGCAGTATTTT.

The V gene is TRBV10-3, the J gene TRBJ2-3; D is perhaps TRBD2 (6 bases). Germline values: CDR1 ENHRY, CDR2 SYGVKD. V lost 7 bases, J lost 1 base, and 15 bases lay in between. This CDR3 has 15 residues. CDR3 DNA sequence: TGTGCCATCACTTCCGGGGGTTCAGGCACAGATACGCAGTATTTT. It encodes CAITSGGSGTDTQYF.

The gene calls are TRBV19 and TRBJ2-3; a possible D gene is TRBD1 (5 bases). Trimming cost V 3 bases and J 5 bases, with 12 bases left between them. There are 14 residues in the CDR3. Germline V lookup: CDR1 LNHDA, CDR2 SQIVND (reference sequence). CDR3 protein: CASSMGREGDTQYF. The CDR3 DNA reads TGTGCCAGTAGTATGGGCAGGGAAGGAGATACGCAGTATTTT.

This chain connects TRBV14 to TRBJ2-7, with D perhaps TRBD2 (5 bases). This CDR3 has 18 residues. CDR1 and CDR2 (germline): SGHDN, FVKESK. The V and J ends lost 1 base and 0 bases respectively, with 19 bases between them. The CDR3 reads CASSQGPPRVPLSYEQYF. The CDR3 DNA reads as TGTGCCAGCAGCCAAGGGCCCCCGAGGGTTCCCCTCTCCTACGAGCAGTACTTC.

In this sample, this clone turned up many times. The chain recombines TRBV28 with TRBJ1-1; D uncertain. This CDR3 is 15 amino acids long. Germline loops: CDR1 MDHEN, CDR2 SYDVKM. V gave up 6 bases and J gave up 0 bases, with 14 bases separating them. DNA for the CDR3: TGTGCCAGCAGCGAACCCCAGGTTATGAACACTGAAGCTTTCTTT. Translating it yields CASSEPQVMNTEAFF.

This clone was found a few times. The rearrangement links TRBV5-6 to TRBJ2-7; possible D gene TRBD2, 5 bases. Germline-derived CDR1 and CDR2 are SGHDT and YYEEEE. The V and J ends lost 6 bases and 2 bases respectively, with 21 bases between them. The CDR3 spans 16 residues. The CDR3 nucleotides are TGTGCCAGCACTCATCGGGAACTACAACTCCCCTACGAGCAGTACTTC. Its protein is CASTHRELQLPYEQYF. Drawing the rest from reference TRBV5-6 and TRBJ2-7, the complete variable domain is DAGVTQSPTHLIKTRGQQVTLRCSPKSGHDTVSWYQQALGQGPQFIFQYYEEEERQRGNFPDRFSGHQFPNYSSELNVNALLLGDSALYLCASTHRELQLPYEQYFGPGTRLTVT.

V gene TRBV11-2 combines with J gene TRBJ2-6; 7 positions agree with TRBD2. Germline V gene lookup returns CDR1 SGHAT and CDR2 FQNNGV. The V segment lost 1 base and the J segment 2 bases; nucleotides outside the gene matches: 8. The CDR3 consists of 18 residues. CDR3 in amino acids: CASSLVGGRAAGANVLTF. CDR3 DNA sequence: TGTGCCAGCAGCTTAGTGGGCGGGAGAGCGGCTGGGGCCAACGTCCTGACTTTC.

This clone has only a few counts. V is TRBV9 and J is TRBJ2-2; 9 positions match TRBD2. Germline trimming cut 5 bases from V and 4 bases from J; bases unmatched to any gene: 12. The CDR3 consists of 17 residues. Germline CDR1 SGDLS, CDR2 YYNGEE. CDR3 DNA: TGTGCCAGCAGGGGGGGATTAGCGGGAGTGAGCACCGGGGAGCTGTTTTTT. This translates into CASRGGLAGVSTGELFF.

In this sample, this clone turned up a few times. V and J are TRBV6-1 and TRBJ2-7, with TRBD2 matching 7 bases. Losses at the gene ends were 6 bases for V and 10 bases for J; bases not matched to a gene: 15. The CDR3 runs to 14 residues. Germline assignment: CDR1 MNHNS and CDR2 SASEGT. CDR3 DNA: TGTGCCAGCAGCGTGCGCGGAGCGGGATATGTTCAGTACTTC. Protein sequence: CASSVRGAGYVQYF.

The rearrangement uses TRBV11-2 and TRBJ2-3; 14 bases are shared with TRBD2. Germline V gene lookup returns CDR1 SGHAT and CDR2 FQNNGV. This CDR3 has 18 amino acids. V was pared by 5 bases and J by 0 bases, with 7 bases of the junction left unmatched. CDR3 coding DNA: TGTGCCAGCAGCCAAACCGGGACTAGCGGGGGTAGCACAGATACGCAGTATTTT. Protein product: CASSQTGTSGGSTDTQYF.

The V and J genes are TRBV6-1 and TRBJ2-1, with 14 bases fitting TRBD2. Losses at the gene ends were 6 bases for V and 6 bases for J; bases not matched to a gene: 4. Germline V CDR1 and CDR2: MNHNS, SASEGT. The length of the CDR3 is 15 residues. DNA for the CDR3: TGTGCCAGCAGAGCCGGGACTAGCGGGAGCAATGAGCAGTTCTTC. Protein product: CASRAGTSGSNEQFF.

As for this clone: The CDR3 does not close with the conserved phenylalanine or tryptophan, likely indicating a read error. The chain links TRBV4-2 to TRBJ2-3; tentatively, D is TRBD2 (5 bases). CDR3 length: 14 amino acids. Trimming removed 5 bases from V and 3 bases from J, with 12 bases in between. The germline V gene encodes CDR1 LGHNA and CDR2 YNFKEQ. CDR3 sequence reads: CASSASRGTDTQYV. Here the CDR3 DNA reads TGTGCCAGCAGCGCGTCGAGAGGGACAGATACGCAGTATGTT.

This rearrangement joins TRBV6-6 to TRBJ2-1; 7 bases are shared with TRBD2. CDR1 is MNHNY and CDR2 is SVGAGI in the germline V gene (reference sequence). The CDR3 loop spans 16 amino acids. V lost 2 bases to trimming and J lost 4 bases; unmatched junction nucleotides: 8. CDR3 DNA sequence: TGTGCCAGCAGTTACGGCGGGACTACCACTTACAATGAGCAGTTCTTC. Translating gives CASSYGGTTTYNEQFF.

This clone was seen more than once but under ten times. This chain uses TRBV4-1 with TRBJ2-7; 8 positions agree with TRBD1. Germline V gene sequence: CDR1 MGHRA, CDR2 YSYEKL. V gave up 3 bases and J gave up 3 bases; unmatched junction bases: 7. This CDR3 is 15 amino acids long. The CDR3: CASSQANTGGYEQYF. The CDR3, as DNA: TGCGCCAGCAGCCAGGCAAACACAGGGGGCTACGAGCAGTACTTC.

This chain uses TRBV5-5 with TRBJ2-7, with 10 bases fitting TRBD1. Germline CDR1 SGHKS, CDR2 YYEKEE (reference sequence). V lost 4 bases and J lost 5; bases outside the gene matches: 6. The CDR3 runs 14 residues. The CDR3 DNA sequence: TGTGCCAGCAGCCCCGGACAGGGGGTCCACGAGCAGTACTTC. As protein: CASSPGQGVHEQYF. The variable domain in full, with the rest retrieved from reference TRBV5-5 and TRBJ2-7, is DAGVTQSPTHLIKTRGQQVTLRCSPISGHKSVSWYQQVLGQGPQFIFQYYEKEERGRGNFPDRFSARQFPNYSSELNVNALLLGDSALYLCASSPGQGVHEQYFGPGTRLTVT.

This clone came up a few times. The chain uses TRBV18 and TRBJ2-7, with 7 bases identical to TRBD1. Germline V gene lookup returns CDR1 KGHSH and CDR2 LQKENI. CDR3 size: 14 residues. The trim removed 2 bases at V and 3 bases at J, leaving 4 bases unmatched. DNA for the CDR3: TGTGCCAGCTCACCATCGGGACAGTTCTACGAGCAGTACTTC. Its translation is CASSPSGQFYEQYF.

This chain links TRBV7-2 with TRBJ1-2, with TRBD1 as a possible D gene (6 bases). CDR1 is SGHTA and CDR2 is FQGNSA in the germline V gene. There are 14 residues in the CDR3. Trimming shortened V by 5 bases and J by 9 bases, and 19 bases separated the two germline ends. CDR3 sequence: CASSKSGEMRSYTF. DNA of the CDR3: TGTGCCAGCAGCAAATCAGGGGAAATGAGAAGCTACACCTTC.

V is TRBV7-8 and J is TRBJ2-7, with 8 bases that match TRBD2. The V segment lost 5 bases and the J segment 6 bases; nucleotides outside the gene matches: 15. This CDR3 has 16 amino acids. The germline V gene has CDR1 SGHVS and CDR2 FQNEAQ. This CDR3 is CASSGRPGGLVGEQYF. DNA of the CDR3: TGTGCCAGCAGCGGCCGGCCCGGGGGACTAGTAGGCGAGCAGTACTTC. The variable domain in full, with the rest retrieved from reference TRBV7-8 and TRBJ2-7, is GAGVSQSPRYKVAKRGQDVALRCDPISGHVSLFWYQQALGQGPEFLTYFQNEAQLDKSGLPSDRFFAERPEGSVSTLKIQRTQQEDSAVYLCASSGRPGGLVGEQYFGPGTRLTVT.

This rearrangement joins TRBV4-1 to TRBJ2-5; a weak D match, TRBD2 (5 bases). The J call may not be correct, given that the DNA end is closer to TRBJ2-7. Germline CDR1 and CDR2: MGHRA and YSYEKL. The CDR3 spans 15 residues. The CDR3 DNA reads TGCGCCAGCAGCCGATGGACGACAACGGGGAACGAGCAGTACTTC. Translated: CASSRWTTTGNEQYF.

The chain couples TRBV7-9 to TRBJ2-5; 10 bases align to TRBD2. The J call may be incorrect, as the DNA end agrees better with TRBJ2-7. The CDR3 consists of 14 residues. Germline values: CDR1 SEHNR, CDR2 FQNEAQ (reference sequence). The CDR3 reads CARNLAGEIYEQYF. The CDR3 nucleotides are TGTGCCAGGAATCTAGCGGGAGAGATCTACGAGCAGTACTTC.

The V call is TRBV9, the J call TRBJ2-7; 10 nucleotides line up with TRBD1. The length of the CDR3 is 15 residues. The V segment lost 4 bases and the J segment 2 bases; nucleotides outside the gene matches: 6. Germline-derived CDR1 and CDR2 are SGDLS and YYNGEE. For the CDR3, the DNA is TGTGCCAGCAGCTATGGGACAGGGGCGACCTACGAGCAGTACTTC. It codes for CASSYGTGATYEQYF.

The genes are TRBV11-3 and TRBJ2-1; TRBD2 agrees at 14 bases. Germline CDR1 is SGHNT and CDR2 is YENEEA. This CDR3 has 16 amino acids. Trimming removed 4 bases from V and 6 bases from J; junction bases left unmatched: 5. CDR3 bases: TGTGCCAGCAGCTCCCGACTAGCGGGAGGGATCAATGAGCAGTTCTTC. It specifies CASSSRLAGGINEQFF.

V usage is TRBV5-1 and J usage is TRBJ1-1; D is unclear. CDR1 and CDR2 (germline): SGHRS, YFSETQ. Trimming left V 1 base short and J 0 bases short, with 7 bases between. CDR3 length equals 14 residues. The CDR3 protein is CASSLKEMNTEAFF. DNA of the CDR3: TGCGCCAGCAGCTTGAAGGAGATGAACACTGAAGCTTTCTTT.

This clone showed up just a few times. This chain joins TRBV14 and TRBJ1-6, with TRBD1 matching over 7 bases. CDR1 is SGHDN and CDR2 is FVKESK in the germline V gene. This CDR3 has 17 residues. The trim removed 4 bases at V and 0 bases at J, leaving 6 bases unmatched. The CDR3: CASSLRQGRSYNSPLHF. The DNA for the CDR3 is TGTGCCAGCAGCCTTCGACAGGGCCGCTCCTATAATTCACCCCTCCACTTT.

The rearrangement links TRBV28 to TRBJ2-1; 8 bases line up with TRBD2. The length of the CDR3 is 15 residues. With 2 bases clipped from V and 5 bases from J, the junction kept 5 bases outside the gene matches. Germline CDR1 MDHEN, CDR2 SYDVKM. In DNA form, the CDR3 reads TGTGCCAGCAGTTTAGGCGGGAGGTGGAACAATGAGCAGTTCTTC. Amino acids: CASSLGGRWNNEQFF.

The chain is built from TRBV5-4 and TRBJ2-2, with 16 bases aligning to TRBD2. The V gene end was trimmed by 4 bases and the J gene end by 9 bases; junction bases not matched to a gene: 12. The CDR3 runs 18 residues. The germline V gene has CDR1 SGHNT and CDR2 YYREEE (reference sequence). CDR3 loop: CASSRPGLAGGPDRELFF. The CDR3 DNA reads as TGTGCCAGCAGCCGACCGGGACTAGCGGGAGGGCCCGACCGGGAGCTGTTTTTT.

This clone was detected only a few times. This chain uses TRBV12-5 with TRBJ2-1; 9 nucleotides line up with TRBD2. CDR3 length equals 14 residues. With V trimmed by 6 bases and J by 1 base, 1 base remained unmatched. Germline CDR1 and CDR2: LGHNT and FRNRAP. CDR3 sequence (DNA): TGTGCTAGTGGGCTAGCGGGATCCTACAATGAGCAGTTCTTC. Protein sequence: CASGLAGSYNEQFF.

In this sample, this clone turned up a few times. The CDR3 DNA sequence: TGTGCCAGCTCACCACCAGGACCGGGAGGGGACAATGAGCAGTTCTTC. Protein sequence: CASSPPGPGGDNEQFF. This chain connects TRBV18 to TRBJ2-1; 8 nucleotides line up with TRBD2. The CDR3 consists of 16 residues. From germline, CDR1 is KGHSH and CDR2 LQKENI. With V trimmed by 0 bases and J by 5 bases, 6 bases remained unmatched.

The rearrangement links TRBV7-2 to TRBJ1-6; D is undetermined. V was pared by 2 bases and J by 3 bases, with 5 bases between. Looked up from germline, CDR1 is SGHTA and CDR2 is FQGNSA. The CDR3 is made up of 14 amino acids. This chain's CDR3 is CASSLYGYNSPLHF. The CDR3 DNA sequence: TGTGCCAGCAGCTTATACGGCTATAATTCACCCCTCCACTTT.